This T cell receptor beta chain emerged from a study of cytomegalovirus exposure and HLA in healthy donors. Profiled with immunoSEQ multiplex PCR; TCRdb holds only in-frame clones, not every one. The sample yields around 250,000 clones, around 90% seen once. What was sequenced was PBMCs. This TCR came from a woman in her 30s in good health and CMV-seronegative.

Here the CDR3 DNA reads TGTGCCAGCAGCTTGGCGGGACAGGAGTACAATGAGCAGTTCTTC. It yields the protein CASSLAGQEYNEQFF. V gene TRBV5-6 combines with J gene TRBJ2-1; TRBD1 agrees at 8 bases. CDR1 SGHDT and CDR2 YYEEEE come from the germline V gene. Trimming cost V 0 bases and J 4 bases; bases outside gene matches: 3. This CDR3 region has 15 residues.